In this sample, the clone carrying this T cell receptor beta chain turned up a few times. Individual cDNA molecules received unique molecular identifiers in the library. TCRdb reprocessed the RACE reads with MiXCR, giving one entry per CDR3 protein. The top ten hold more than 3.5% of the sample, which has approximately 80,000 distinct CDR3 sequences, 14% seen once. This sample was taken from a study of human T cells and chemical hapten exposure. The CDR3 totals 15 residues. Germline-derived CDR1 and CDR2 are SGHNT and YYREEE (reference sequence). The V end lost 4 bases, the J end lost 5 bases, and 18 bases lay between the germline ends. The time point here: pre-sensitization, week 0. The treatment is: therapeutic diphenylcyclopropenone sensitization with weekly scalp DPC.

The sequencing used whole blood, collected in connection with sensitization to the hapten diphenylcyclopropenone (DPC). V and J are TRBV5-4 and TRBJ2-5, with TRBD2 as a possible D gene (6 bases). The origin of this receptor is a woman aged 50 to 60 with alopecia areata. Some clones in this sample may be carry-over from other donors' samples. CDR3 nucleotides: TGTGCCAGCAGCCAACCGGGAGCATCGGGGGAGACCCAGTACTTC. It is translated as CASSQPGASGETQYF. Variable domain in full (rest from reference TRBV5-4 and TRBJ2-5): ETGVTQSPTHLIKTRGQQVTLRCSSQSGHNTVSWYQQALGQGPQFIFQYYREEENGRGNFPPRFSGLQFPNYSSELNVNALELDDSALYLCASSQPGASGETQYFGPGTRLLVL.